This T cell receptor (beta chain) came from a study of cytomegalovirus exposure and HLA in healthy donors. Overall study findings and caveats: Earlier results showed most TCR beta V segments being productive about 87% or about 30% of the time.

60 Vbeta and 13 Jbeta primers were used in PCR. Sequencing was performed with immunoSEQ multiplex PCR; in TCRdb, only in-frame clones are kept and a portion is missing. The sample consists of 130,000 or so clones, roughly 9% of them appearing once. CDR3 size: 13 residues. In germline, CDR1 is SNHLY, CDR2 FYNNEI. The V end was cut by 10 bases, the J end by 0 bases, with 12 bases between. Comments on this clone: Antigen unknown.

The sequence derives from a woman in her forties in good health and CMV-seropositive. Input material: PBMCs. The chain carries TRBV2 and TRBJ1-2; D remains unclear. The CDR3 DNA sequence: TGTGCCAACCCCGGTAGCTCTAACTATGGCTACACCTTC. Encoded protein: CANPGSSNYGYTF.